This is a list of T cell receptor beta chains from one sample in a study of blood T cell repertoires in COVID-19. Only in-frame clones appear in the TCRdb table, and some are missing; sequencing was by immunoSEQ multiplex PCR. The sample lists about 260,000 clones; 86% were seen once. The sequenced sample consisted of peripheral blood. The source is a man aged 30-40 years with active or convalescent COVID-19. Both conserved end residues are part of each CDR3. A D gene is named only where the DNA matches it firmly. Clone size, where shown, is once, few, many, or a class for clones that have expanded.

v_gene	d_gene	j_gene	abundance	CDR3aa	CDR3nt
TRBV5-1	TRBD1	TRBJ1-1	.	CASSLAGGHSNTEAFF	TGCGCCAGCAGCTTGGCAGGGGGCCATTCGAACACTGAAGCTTTCTTT
TRBV7-2	.	TRBJ1-2	.	CASSITQGNYGYTF	TGTGCCAGCAGTATAACGCAGGGGAACTATGGCTACACCTTC
TRBV2	.	TRBJ2-7	.	CASRADSVLYEQYF	TGTGCCAGCAGGGCGGACTCCGTCTTGTACGAGCAGTACTTC
TRBV25-1	.	TRBJ1-1	.	CATIFGAEAFF	TGTGCCACCATCTTCGGGGCTGAAGCTTTCTTT
TRBV11-2	.	TRBJ2-5	.	CASSLELDIQETQYF	TGTGCCAGCAGCTTAGAACTCGATATCCAAGAGACCCAGTACTTC
TRBV5-6	TRBD2	TRBJ2-1	.	CASSWVAGAPNEQFF	TGTGCCAGCAGCTGGGTAGCGGGGGCCCCCAATGAGCAGTTCTTC
TRBV9	.	TRBJ2-1	.	CASSAFTSSYNEQFF	TGTGCCAGCAGCGCGTTTACGAGCTCCTACAATGAGCAGTTCTTC
TRBV19	TRBD1	TRBJ2-1	once	CASRGQGSYNEQFF	TGTGCCAGTAGAGGACAGGGGTCCTACAATGAGCAGTTCTTC
TRBV30	TRBD1	TRBJ1-2	few	CAWTGVGQGASYGYTF	TGTGCCTGGACCGGGGTGGGGCAGGGGGCGAGCTATGGCTACACCTTC
TRBV29-1	.	TRBJ2-5	.	CSVPARQTETQYF	TGCAGCGTTCCCGCGCGGCAGACAGAGACCCAGTACTTC
TRBV14	TRBD2	TRBJ2-1	.	CASSQVRGYNEQFF	TGTGCCAGCAGCCAAGTGCGGGGGTACAATGAGCAGTTCTTC
TRBV19	.	TRBJ2-3	.	CASSIPGTLSTDTQYF	TGTGCCAGTAGTATTCCCGGGACACTGAGCACAGATACGCAGTATTTT
TRBV20-1	TRBD1	TRBJ2-3	few	CSLARGDTQYF	TGCAGTTTAGCCAGGGGGGATACGCAGTATTTT
TRBV19	.	TRBJ2-7	.	CASSATRPGEQYF	TGTGCCAGTAGTGCAACTAGGCCGGGCGAGCAGTACTTC
TRBV10-3	.	TRBJ2-1	.	CAISDHAGYNEQFF	TGTGCCATCAGTGATCATGCGGGCTACAATGAGCAGTTCTTC
TRBV9	TRBD2	TRBJ2-2	.	CASSEGGGNGELFF	TGTGCCAGCAGCGAGGGCGGGGGGAACGGGGAGCTGTTTTTT
TRBV15	.	TRBJ1-2	few	CATSADGGGFGYTF	TGTGCCACCAGCGCTGATGGGGGCGGATTTGGCTACACCTTC
TRBV19	TRBD1	TRBJ1-5	.	CASNSGTGVLSQHF	TGTGCCAGTAACTCCGGGACAGGGGTCTTGTCCCAGCATTTT
TRBV5-1	TRBD2	TRBJ2-5	.	CASSLGFGGIQETQYF	TGCGCCAGCAGCTTGGGCTTCGGGGGGATCCAAGAGACCCAGTACTTC
TRBV2	TRBD1	TRBJ1-1	.	CARETTGVNTEAFF	TGTGCCAGGGAAACGACAGGGGTAAACACTGAAGCTTTCTTT